This entry lists 19 T cell receptor beta chains sequenced from one sample in a study of tumor-infiltrating lymphocytes in primary liver carcinoma. The approximately 17-32 mg bulk tissue piece was not sorted before simultaneous RNA and DNA extraction. A primer in the constant region served to generate TCR beta cDNA from around 500 ng of total RNA. Libraries for TCR beta were built through three nested multiplex PCR rounds, which together made up a slightly modified ARM-PCR procedure. The first two PCR rounds, around 10 cycles each, used TRBV1-TRBV30 forward primers and a C-beta reverse primer. TCRdb re-called the multiplex PCR reads through MiXCR, storing one row per CDR3 protein. The profile covers about 64,000 distinct CDR3 sequences, with roughly two thirds appearing a single time and around 38% taken by the ten largest. The sequenced sample consisted of liver tumor tissue from sampling region 4. Subset given: tumor region T4, right-lateral pole. The origin of the receptors is a man aged 35 to 55 with primary liver carcinoma and hepatitis B virus infection.

This clonotype ranks as large. This rearrangement joins TRBV4-1 to TRBJ2-2, with 10 nucleotides matching TRBD1. Unmatched junction bases numbered 10, after V lost 7 bases and J lost 5 bases. Germline values: CDR1 MGHRA, CDR2 YSYEKL. This CDR3 has 16 amino acids. CDR3 in amino acids: CASNDLDRGLTGELFF. CDR3 coding DNA: TGCGCCAGCAACGATCTGGACAGGGGGTTAACCGGGGAGCTGTTTTTT.

This clonotype was picked up a small number of times. One base away lies a much larger clone, so this may be a sequencing read error. The chain has TRBV5-1 and TRBJ2-1, with D possibly matching TRBD2 (5 bases). CDR3 length equals 14 residues. The germline V gene encodes CDR1 SGHRS and CDR2 YFSETQ. The CDR3 DNA is TGCGCCAGCAGCTTGGGTGACTACGAATATGAGCAGTCCTTC. The encoded protein is CASSLGDYEYEQSF.

Ten or more counts support this clonotype. This chain uses TRBV5-8 with TRBJ2-1; possibly TRBD2 for D (6 bases). V gave up 4 bases and J gave up 8 bases, with 19 bases separating them. The CDR3 is made up of 15 amino acids. Germline values: CDR1 SGHTS, CDR2 YDEGEE. The CDR3 loop reads CASSPSVMGGYEQFF. The CDR3 bases are TGTGCCAGCAGCCCCTCAGTAATGGGAGGCTATGAGCAGTTCTTC.

The chain couples TRBV29-1 to TRBJ2-5, with 12 bases that match TRBD2. V was pared by 2 bases and J by 5 bases, with 12 bases of the junction left unmatched. Germline assignment: CDR1 SQVTM and CDR2 ANQGSEA. This CDR3 comprises 17 residues. The chain's CDR3 is CSVEKLASGRVAETQYF. CDR3 nucleotides: TGCAGCGTTGAAAAATTGGCTAGCGGGAGGGTCGCTGAGACCCAGTACTTC. Filled out from reference TRBV29-1 and TRBJ2-5, the complete variable domain reads SAVISQKPSRDICQRGTSLTIQCQVDSQVTMMFWYRQQPGQSLTLIATANQGSEATYESGFVIDKFPISRPNLTFSTLTVSNMSPEDSSIYLCSVEKLASGRVAETQYFGPGTRLLVL.

A remark on this clonotype: Likely a read error: the CDR3 ends without its conserved phenylalanine or tryptophan. V is TRBV5-1 and J is TRBJ2-7; 11 bases line up with TRBD1. CDR1 is SGHRS, CDR2 YFSETQ, per germline. V was clipped by 3 bases and J by 7 bases; unmatched bases: 6. This CDR3 has 14 amino acids. The CDR3 nucleotides read TGCGCCAGCAGCTCCGGACAGGGGGCTAAGGAGCAGTACCTC. This codes for CASSSGQGAKEQYL.

As for this clonotype: Given the absence of the conserved phenylalanine or tryptophan at the CDR3 end, a read error is likely. The V and J genes are TRBV20-1 and TRBJ2-7; maybe TRBD2 (6 bases). CDR3 length equals 13 residues. The germline CDR1 and CDR2 sequences are DFQATT and SNEGSKA (reference sequence). The V gene lost 5 bases and the J gene lost 3 bases, with 14 bases spanning the gap. The CDR3 bases are TGCAGTGCTCTCCCCGGGACTTTCTACGAGCAGTACTAC. Protein: CSALPGTFYEQYY.

As concerns this clonotype: A much larger clone lies one base from this, so it may be a read error. This rearrangement joins TRBV7-9 to TRBJ1-2; D not resolved. From germline, CDR1 is SEHNR and CDR2 FQNEAQ (reference sequence). The CDR3 spans 13 residues. In DNA, the CDR3 is TGTGACAGCAGCTCCTCTGGGGTCTATGGCTACACCTTC. Amino acids: CDSSSSGVYGYTF.

In its sample, this clonotype was seen many times. This chain joins TRBV5-1 and TRBJ1-1; D is possibly TRBD1 (6 bases). The CDR3 contains 13 residues. Germline-derived CDR1 and CDR2 are SGHRS and YFSETQ. Trimming shortened V by 4 bases and J by 6 bases, and 13 bases separated the two germline ends. CDR3 in amino acids: CASSHGTIPEAFF. CDR3 DNA: TGCGCCAGCAGCCACGGGACAATACCTGAAGCTTTCTTT.

As for this clonotype: This sequence may be a read error, since a much larger clone differs from it by one base. The V gene is TRBV29-1, the J gene TRBJ2-7, with D possibly called TRBD1 or TRBD2 (5 bases each). TRBJ2-1 explains the end of the DNA better; the J call may be wrong. CDR1 SQVTM and CDR2 ANQGSEA come from the germline V gene. This CDR3 is built from 11 residues. The CDR3 sequence is CSALFGAEQFF. The CDR3 nucleotides are TGCAGCGCCCTCTTCGGGGCCGAGCAGTTCTTC.

As for this clonotype: This likely comes from a read error, as the CDR3 has no conserved phenylalanine or tryptophan at its end. The rearrangement joins TRBV10-3 to TRBJ1-2, with D unclear. The CDR3 has 13 amino acids. V dropped 4 bases and J dropped 2 bases, with 8 bases sitting between them. Germline CDR1 and CDR2: ENHRY and SYGVKD. DNA of the CDR3: TGTGCCATCAGTGGAGAGGCGAACTATGGCTACACCTGC. As protein: CAISGEANYGYTC.

In its sample, this clonotype was seen a few times. One end of the junction varies from germline; a read error may be responsible. The chain employs TRBV11-1 and TRBJ2-1; the D gene could be TRBD1 or TRBD2 (5 bases each). CDR1 SGHAT and CDR2 FQDESV come from the germline V gene (reference sequence). The CDR3 is 15 residues long. The CDR3 DNA sequence: TGTGGCAGCAGTTTCCAGGGACCGCTGGACAATGAGCAGTTCTTC. Amino acid sequence: CGSSFQGPLDNEQFF.

Details on this clonotype: One junction end disagrees with the germline gene, perhaps due to a read error. The chain recombines TRBV19 with TRBJ1-1; D remains ambiguous. This CDR3 is 15 amino acids long. The germline V gene has CDR1 LNHDA and CDR2 SQIVND (reference sequence). CDR3 nucleotide sequence: TGTGCCAGTAGTAAGAAGGGAAGAGGGAACACTGGAGCTTTCTTT. Translation: CASSKKGRGNTGAFF.

To note about this clonotype: The CDR3 end shows no conserved phenylalanine or tryptophan, and so a read error is likely. This chain uses TRBV11-2 with TRBJ1-2; 7 positions agree with TRBD1. This CDR3 is 15 amino acids long. Unmatched junction bases numbered 19, after V lost 10 bases and J lost 8 bases. Germline-derived CDR1 and CDR2 are SGHAT and FQNNGV. The CDR3 coding sequence is TGTGCCAACGGCTTAGGTGGGACAGCCCTAGGAGGCTACACCTTA. The encoded protein is CANGLGGTALGGYTL.

The V and J genes are TRBV20-1 and TRBJ2-7, with TRBD2 matching 14 bases. This CDR3 region has 18 residues. The germline CDR1 and CDR2 sequences are DFQATT and SNEGSKA (reference sequence). With 6 bases clipped from V and 3 bases from J, the junction kept 16 bases outside the gene matches. CDR3 loop: CSAPWTSGRSFPHYEQYF. The CDR3 bases are TGCAGTGCCCCTTGGACTAGCGGGAGGAGTTTTCCTCACTACGAGCAGTACTTC.

Concerning this clonotype itself: A much larger clonotype is one base distant, so this may be a read error. V is TRBV6-5 and J is TRBJ2-7; 8 nucleotides line up with TRBD1. CDR1 is MNHEY and CDR2 is SVGAGI in the germline V gene. The CDR3 contains 13 residues. The CDR3 loop is CASRGTGEYDQYF. The CDR3, as DNA: TGTGCCAGCAGGGGGACAGGCGAGTACGACCAGTACTTC.

In regard to this clonotype: A much larger clone differs by one base, so this may be a read error. V and J are TRBV6-5 and TRBJ2-7; the D gene is possibly TRBD1 (6 bases). There are 14 residues in the CDR3. Per germline, CDR1 MNHEY and CDR2 SVGAGI. CDR3 coding DNA: TGTGTCAGCACCCGGACATTAAATAGGGGGGAGCAGTACTTC. Protein product: CVSTRTLNRGEQYF.

This clonotype was detected only a few times. The junction departs from germline at one end; a sequencing error may be responsible. This chain joins TRBV12-3 or TRBV12-4 and TRBJ1-1; D is perhaps TRBD1 (5 bases). The CDR3 loop spans 14 amino acids. The CDR3 DNA reads as TGTGCCGGCAGTATCGGGACCGGGGGGACTGAAGCTTTCTTT. Its translation is CAGSIGTGGTEAFF.

Turning to this clonotype: The final CDR3 position lacks the conserved phenylalanine or tryptophan, pointing to a likely read error. The V call is TRBV6-2 or TRBV6-3, the J call TRBJ1-5, with 8 bases matching TRBD1. The germline gives CDR1 MNHEY, CDR2 SVGEGT. CDR3 size: 16 residues. V lost 4 bases and J lost 3; bases outside the gene matches: 8. This chain's CDR3 is CASSCSGTGSNQPQHV. CDR3 nucleotide sequence: TGTGCCAGCAGTTGCTCTGGGACAGGCTCCAATCAGCCCCAGCATGTT.

The chain has TRBV4-1 and TRBJ2-1; D not certain. CDR3 length: 15 amino acids. The V and J ends lost 2 bases and 7 bases respectively, with 15 bases between them. Germline CDR1 and CDR2: MGHRA and YSYEKL. Here the CDR3 reads CASSQSNGCNNEQFF. The CDR3 DNA is TGCGCCAGCAGCCAAAGTAACGGATGTAATAATGAGCAGTTCTTC.